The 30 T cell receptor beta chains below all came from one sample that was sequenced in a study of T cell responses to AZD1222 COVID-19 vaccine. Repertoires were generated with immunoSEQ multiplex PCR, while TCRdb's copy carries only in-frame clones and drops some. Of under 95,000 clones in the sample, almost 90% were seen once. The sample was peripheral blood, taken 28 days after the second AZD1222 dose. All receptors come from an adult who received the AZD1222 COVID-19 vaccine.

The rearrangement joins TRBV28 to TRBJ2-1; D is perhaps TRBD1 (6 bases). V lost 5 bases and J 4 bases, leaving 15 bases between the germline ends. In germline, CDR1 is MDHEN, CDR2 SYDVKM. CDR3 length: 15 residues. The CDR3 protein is CASSPGPRGYNEQFF. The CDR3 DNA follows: TGTGCCAGCAGTCCCGGGCCCAGGGGTTACAATGAGCAGTTCTTC.

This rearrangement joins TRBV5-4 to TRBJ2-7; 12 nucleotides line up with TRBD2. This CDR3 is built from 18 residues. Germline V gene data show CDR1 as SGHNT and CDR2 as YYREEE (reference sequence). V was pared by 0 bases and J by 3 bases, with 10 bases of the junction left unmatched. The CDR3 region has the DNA TGTGCCAGCAGCTTGGAGGCTAGCGGGGGGGCAAATCGCTACGAGCAGTACTTC. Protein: CASSLEASGGANRYEQYF.

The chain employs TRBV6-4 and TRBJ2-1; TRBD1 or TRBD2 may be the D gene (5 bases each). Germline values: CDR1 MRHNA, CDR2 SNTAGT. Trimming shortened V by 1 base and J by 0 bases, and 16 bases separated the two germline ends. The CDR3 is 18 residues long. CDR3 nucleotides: TGTGCCAGCAGTGACTGGTTCTCCAGGGACGGCTCCTACAATGAGCAGTTCTTC. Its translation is CASSDWFSRDGSYNEQFF.

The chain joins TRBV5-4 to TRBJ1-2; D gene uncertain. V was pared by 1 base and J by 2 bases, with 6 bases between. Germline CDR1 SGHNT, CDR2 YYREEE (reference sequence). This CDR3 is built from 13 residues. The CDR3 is CASSLIPNYGYTF. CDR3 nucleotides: TGTGCCAGCAGCTTGATCCCAAACTATGGCTACACCTTC.

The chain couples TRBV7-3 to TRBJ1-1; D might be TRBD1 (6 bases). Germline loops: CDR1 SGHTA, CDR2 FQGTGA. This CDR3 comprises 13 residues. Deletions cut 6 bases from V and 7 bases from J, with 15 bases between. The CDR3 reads CASRHDRIGEAFF. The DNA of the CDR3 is TGTGCCAGCAGGCACGACAGGATTGGTGAAGCTTTCTTT.

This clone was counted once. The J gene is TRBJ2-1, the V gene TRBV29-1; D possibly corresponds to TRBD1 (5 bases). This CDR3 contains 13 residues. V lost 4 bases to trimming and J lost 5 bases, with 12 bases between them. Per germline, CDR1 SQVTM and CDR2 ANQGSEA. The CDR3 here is CSVARDTNNEQFF. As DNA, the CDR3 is TGCAGCGTTGCCAGGGATACTAACAATGAGCAGTTCTTC.

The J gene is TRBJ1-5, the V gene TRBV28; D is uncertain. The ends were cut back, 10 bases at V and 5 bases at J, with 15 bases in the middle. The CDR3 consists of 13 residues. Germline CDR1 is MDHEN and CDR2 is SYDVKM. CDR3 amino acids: CATPDRIYQPQHF. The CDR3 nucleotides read TGTGCCACCCCCGACCGGATTTATCAGCCCCAGCATTTT.

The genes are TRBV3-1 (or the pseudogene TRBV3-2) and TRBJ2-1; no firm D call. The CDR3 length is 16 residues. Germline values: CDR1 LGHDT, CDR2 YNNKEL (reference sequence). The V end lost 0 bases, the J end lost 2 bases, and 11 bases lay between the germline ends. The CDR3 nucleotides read TGTGCCAGCAGCCAAGAGCCGGGCAGGACCTACAATGAGCAGTTCTTC. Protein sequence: CASSQEPGRTYNEQFF.

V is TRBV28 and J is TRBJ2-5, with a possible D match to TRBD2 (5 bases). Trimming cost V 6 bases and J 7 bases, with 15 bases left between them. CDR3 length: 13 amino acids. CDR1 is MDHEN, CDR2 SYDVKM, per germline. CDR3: CASRGSTEGTQYF. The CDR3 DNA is TGTGCCAGCAGAGGGTCCACTGAGGGGACCCAGTACTTC.

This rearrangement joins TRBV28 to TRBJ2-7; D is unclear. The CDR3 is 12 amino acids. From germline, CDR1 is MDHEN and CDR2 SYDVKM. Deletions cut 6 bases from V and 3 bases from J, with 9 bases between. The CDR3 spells CASSLGRYEQYF. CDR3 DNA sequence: TGTGCCAGCAGCCTCGGGCGCTACGAGCAGTACTTC. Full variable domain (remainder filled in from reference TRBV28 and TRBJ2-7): DVKVTQSSRYLVKRTGEKVFLECVQDMDHENMFWYRQDPGLGLRLIYFSYDVKMKEKGDIPEGYSVSREKKERFSLILESASTNQTSMYLCASSLGRYEQYFGPGTRLTVT.

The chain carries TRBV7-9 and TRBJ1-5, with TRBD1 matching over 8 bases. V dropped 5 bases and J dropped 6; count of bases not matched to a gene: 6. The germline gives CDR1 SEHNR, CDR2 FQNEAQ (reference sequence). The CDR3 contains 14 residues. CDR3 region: CASSPQGVPQPQHF. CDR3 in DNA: TGTGCCAGCAGCCCACAGGGGGTCCCTCAGCCCCAGCATTTT.

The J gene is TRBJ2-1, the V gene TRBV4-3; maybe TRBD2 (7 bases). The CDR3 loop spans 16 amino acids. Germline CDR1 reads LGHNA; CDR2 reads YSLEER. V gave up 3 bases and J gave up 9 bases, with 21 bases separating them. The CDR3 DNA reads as TGCGCCAGCAGCCAGATGGGCGGGGGCGGGCATCCTGAGCAGTTCTTC. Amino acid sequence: CASSQMGGGGHPEQFF.

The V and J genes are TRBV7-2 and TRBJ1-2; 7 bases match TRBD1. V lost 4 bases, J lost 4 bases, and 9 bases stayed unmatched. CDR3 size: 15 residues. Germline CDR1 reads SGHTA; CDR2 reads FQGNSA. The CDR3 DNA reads TGTGCCAGCAGCTCGCAGGGGGTTGGGAGCTATGGCTACACCTTC. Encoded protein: CASSSQGVGSYGYTF.

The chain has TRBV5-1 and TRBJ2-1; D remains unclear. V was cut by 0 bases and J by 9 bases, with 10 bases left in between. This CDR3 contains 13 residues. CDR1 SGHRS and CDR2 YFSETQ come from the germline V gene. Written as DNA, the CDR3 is TGCGCCAGCAGCTTGGAGGACGACCGTGAGCAGTTCTTC. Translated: CASSLEDDREQFF.

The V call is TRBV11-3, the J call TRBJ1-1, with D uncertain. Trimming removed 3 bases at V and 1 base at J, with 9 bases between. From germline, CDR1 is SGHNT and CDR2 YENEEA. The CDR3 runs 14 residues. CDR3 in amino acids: CASSFAGENTEAFF. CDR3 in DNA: TGTGCCAGCAGCTTTGCGGGAGAGAACACTGAAGCTTTCTTT.

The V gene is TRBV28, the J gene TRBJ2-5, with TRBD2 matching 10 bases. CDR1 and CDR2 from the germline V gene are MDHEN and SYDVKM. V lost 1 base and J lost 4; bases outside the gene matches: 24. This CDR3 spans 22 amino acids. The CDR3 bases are TGTGCCAGCAGTTTATTCCCCTATCTTCCTCTAGCGGGGGTCTCGTATGGAGAGACCCAGTACTTC. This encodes CASSLFPYLPLAGVSYGETQYF.

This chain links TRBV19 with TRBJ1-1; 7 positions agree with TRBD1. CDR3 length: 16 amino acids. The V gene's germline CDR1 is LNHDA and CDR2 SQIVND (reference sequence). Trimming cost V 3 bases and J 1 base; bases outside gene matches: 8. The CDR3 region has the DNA TGTGCCAGTAGTATGGCTAGACAGGGTGGGAACACTGAAGCTTTCTTT. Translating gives CASSMARQGGNTEAFF.

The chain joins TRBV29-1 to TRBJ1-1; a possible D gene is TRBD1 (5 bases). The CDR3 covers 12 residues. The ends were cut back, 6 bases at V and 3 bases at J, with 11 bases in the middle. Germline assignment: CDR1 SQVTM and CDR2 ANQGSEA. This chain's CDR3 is CSVMGPDTEAFF. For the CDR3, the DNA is TGCAGCGTCATGGGGCCGGACACTGAAGCTTTCTTT.

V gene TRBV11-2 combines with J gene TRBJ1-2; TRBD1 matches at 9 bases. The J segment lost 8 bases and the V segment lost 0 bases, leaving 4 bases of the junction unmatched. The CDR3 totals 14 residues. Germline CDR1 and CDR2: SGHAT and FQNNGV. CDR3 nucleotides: TGTGCCAGCAGCTTAGATCGGACAGGGGACGGCTACACCTTC. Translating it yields CASSLDRTGDGYTF.

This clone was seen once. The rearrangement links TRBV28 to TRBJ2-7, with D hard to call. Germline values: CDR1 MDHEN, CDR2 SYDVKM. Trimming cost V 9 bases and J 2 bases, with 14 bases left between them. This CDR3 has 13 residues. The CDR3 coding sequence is TGTGCCAGTCGCGTGGGTTCACCCTACGAGCAGTACTTC. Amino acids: CASRVGSPYEQYF. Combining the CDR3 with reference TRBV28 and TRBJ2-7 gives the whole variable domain DVKVTQSSRYLVKRTGEKVFLECVQDMDHENMFWYRQDPGLGLRLIYFSYDVKMKEKGDIPEGYSVSREKKERFSLILESASTNQTSMYLCASRVGSPYEQYFGPGTRLTVT.

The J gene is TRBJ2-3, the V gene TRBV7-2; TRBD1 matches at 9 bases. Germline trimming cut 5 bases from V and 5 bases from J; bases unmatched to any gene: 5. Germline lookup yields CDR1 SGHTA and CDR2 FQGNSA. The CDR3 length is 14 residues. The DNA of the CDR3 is TGTGCCAGCAGCATTCACAGGGGGCAAGATACGCAGTATTTT. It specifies CASSIHRGQDTQYF.

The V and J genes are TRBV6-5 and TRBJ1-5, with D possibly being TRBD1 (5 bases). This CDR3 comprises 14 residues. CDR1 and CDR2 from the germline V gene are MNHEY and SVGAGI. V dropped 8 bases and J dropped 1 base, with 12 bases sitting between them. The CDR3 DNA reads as TGTGCCAGCCTTCCTCAGGGAAGCAATCAGCCCCAGCATTTT. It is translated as CASLPQGSNQPQHF.

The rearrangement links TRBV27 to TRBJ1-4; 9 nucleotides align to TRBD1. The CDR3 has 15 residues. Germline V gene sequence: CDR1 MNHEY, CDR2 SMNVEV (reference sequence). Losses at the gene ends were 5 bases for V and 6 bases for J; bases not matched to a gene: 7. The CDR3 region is CASSLWTGEDEKLFF. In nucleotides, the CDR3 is TGTGCCAGCAGTCTATGGACAGGGGAGGATGAAAAACTGTTTTTT. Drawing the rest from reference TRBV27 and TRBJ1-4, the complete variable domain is EAQVTQNPRYLITVTGKKLTVTCSQNMNHEYMSWYRQDPGLGLRQIYYSMNVEVTDKGDVPEGYKVSRKEKRNFPLILESPSPNQTSLYFCASSLWTGEDEKLFFGSGTQLSVL.

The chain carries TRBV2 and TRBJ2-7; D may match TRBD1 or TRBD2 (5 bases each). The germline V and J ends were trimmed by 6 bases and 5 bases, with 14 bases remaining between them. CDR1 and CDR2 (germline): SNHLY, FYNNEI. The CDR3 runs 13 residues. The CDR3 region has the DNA TGTGCCAGCAGGGTCGAGGGGTCCCACGAGCAGTACTTC. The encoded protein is CASRVEGSHEQYF.

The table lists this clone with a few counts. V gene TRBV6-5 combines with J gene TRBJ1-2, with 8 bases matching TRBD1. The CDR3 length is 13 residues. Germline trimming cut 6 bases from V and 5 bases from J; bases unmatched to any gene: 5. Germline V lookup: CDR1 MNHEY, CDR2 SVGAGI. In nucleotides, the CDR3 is TGTGCCAGCAGACACAGGGGGGATTATGGCTACACCTTC. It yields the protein CASRHRGDYGYTF.

The CDR3 nucleotides are TGTGCCAGCAGTTACGGGGACAGGGACAACACTGAAGCTTTCTTT. This sequence encodes CASSYGDRDNTEAFF. The chain links TRBV6-5 to TRBJ1-1; 9 bases are a match to TRBD1. Germline CDR1 MNHEY, CDR2 SVGAGI. Losses at the gene ends were 2 bases for V and 2 bases for J; bases not matched to a gene: 3. The CDR3 covers 15 residues.

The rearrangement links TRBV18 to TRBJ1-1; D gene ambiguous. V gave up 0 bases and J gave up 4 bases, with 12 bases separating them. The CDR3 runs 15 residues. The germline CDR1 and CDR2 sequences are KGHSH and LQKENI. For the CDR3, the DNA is TGTGCCAGCTCACCACCAGCAGTCCCCTCCACTGAAGCTTTCTTT. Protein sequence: CASSPPAVPSTEAFF. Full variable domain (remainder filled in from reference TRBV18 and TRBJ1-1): NAGVMQNPRHLVRRRGQEARLRCSPMKGHSHVYWYRQLPEEGLKFMVYLQKENIIDESGMPKERFSAEFPKEGPSILRIQQVVRGDSAAYFCASSPPAVPSTEAFFGQGTRLTVV.

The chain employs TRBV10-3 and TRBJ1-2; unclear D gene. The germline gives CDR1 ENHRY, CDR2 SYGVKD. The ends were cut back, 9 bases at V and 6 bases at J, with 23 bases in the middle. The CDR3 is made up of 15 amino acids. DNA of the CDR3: TGTGCCATAGCCATAGCCGGGATTGGGGTTGATGGCTACACCTTC. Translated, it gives CAIAIAGIGVDGYTF.

The CDR3 spells CASSRQGNQPQHF. In DNA form, the CDR3 reads TGTGCCAGCAGCCGACAGGGCAATCAGCCCCAGCATTTT. The J gene is TRBJ1-5, the V gene TRBV6-2 or TRBV6-3; tentatively, D is TRBD1 (6 bases). In germline, CDR1 is MNHEY, CDR2 SVGEGT. Deletions cut 6 bases from V and 2 bases from J, with 8 bases between. There are 13 residues in the CDR3.

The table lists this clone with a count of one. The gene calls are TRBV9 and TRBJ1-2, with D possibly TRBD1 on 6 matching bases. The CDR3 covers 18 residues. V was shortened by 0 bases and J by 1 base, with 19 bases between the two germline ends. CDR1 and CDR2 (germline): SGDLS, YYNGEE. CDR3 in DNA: TGTGCCAGCAGCGTAGAGCCTGGGGGGCGTACCTATAACTATGGCTACACCTTC. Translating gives CASSVEPGGRTYNYGYTF.